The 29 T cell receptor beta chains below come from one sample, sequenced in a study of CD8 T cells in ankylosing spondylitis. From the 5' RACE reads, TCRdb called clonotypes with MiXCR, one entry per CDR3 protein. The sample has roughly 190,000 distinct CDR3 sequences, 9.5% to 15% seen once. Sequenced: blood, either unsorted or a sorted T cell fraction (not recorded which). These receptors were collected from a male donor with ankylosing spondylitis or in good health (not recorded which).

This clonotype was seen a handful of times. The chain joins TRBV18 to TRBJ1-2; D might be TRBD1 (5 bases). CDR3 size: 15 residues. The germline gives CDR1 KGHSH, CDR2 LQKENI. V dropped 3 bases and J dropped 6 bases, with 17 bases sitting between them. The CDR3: CASSPRDGPGHGYTF. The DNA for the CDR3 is TGTGCCAGCTCACCGCGGGACGGACCTGGTCATGGCTACACCTTC.

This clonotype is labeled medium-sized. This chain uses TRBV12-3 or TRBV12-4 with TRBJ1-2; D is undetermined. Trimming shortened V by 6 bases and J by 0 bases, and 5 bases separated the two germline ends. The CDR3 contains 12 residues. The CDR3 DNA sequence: TGTGCCAGCAGCAGAACTAACTATGGCTACACCTTC. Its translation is CASSRTNYGYTF.

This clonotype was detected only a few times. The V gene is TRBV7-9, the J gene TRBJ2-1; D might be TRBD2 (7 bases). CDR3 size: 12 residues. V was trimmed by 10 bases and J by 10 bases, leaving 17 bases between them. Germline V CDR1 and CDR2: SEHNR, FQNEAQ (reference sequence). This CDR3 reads CATPTEGGEQFF. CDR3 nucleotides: TGTGCCACCCCAACAGAGGGGGGGGAGCAGTTCTTC.

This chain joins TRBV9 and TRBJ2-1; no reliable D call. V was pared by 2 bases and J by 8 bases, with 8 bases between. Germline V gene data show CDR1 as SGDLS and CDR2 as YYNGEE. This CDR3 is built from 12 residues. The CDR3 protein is CASSVYRDEQFF. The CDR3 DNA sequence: TGTGCCAGCAGCGTGTATAGAGATGAGCAGTTCTTC.

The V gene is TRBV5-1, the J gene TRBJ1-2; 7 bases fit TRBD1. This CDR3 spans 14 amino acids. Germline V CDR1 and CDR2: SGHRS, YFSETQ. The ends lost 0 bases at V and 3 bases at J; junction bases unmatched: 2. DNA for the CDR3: TGCGCCAGCAGCTTGGAACAGGGGTACTATGGCTACACCTTC. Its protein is CASSLEQGYYGYTF.

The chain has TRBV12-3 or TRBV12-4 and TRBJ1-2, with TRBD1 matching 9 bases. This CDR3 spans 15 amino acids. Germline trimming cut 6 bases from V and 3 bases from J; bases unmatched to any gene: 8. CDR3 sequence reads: CASSRGQGAYYGYTF. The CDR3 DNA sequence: TGTGCCAGCAGCCGGGGACAGGGCGCTTACTATGGCTACACCTTC.

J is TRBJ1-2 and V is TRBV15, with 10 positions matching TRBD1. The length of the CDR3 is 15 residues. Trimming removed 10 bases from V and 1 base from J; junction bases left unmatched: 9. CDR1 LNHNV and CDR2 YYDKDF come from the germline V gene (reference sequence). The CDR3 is CASWGGTGDNYGYTF. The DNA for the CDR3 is TGTGCCAGCTGGGGCGGGACAGGGGATAACTATGGCTACACCTTC.

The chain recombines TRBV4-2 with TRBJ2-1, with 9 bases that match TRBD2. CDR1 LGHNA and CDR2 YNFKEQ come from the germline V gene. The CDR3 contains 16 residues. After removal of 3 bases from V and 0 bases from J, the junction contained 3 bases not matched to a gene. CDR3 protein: CASSQVSGSSYNEQFF. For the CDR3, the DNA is TGTGCCAGCAGCCAGGTTAGCGGGAGCTCCTACAATGAGCAGTTCTTC.

CDR3: CAGPGTLNTGELFF. The DNA of the CDR3 is TGTGCCGGCCCAGGGACTTTAAACACCGGGGAGCTGTTTTTT. The gene calls are TRBV12-3 or TRBV12-4 and TRBJ2-2, with a weak D call TRBD2 (6 bases). With 11 bases removed from V and 2 bases from J, the gap between germline ends came to 15 bases. The CDR3 is 14 amino acids.

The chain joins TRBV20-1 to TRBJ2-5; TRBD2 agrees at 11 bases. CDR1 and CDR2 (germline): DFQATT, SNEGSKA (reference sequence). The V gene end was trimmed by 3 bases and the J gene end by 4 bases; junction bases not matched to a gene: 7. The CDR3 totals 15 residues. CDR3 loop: CSARETGTSGETQYF. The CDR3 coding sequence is TGCAGTGCTAGGGAGACCGGGACTAGCGGAGAGACCCAGTACTTC.

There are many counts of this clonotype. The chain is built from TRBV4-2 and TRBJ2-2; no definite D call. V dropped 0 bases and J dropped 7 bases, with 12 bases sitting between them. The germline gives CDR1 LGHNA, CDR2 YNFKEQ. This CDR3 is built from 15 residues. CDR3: CASSQEEPIVGELFF. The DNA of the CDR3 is TGTGCCAGCAGCCAAGAGGAACCCATTGTCGGGGAGCTGTTTTTT.

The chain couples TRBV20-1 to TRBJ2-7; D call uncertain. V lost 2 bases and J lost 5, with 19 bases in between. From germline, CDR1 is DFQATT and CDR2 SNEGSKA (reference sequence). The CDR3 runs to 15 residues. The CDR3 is CSARHDSVVDNEQYF. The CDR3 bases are TGCAGTGCTAGACATGACTCAGTTGTCGACAACGAGCAGTACTTC.

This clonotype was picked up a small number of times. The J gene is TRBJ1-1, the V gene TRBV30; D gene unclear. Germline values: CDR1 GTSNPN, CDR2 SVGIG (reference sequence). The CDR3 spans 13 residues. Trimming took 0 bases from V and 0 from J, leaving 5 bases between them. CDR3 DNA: TGTGCCTGGAGTGTCGGGGTGAACACTGAAGCTTTCTTT. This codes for CAWSVGVNTEAFF.

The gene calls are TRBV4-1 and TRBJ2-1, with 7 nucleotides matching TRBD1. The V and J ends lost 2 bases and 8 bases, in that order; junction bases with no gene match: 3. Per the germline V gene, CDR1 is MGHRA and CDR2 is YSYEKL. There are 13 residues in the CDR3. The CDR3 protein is CASSQWQGDEQFF. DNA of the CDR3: TGCGCCAGCAGCCAATGGCAGGGGGATGAGCAGTTCTTC.

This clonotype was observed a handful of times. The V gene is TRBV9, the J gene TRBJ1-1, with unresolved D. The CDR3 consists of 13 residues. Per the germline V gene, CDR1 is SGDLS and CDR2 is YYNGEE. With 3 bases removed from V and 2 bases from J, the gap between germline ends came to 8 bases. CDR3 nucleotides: TGTGCCAGCAGCGAGGACGGTAACACTGAAGCTTTCTTT. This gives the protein CASSEDGNTEAFF.

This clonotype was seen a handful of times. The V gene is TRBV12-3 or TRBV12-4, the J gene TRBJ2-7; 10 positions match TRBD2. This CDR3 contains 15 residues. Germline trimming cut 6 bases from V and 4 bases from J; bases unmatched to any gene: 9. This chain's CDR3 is CASSWGPSGGYEQYF. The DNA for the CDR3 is TGTGCCAGCAGCTGGGGACCTAGCGGGGGATACGAGCAGTACTTC.

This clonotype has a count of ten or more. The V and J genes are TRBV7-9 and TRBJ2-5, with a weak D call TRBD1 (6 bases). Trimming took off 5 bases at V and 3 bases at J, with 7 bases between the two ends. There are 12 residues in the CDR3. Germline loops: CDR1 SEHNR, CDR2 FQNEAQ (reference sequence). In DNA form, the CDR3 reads TGTGCCAGCAGCGGGGGCGAAGAGACCCAGTACTTC. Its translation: CASSGGEETQYF.

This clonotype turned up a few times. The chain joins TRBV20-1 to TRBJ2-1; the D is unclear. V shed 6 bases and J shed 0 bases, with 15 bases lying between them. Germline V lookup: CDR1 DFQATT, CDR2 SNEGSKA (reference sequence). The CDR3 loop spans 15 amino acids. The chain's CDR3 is CSAISSNLSYNEQFF. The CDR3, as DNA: TGCAGTGCGATTAGCTCAAACCTCTCCTACAATGAGCAGTTCTTC.

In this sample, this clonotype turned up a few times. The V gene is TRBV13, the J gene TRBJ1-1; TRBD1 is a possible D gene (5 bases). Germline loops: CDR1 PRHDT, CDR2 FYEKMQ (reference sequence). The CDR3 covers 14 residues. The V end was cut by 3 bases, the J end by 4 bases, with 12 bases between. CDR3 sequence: CASSFTGLGTEAFF. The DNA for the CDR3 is TGTGCCAGCAGCTTTACAGGTCTCGGCACTGAAGCTTTCTTT.

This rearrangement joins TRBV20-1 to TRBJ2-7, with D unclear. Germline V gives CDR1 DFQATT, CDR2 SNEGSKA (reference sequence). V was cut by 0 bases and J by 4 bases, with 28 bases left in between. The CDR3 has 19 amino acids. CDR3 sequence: CSAREGAGRGGKIGYEQYF. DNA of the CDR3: TGCAGTGCTAGAGAAGGAGCTGGCCGAGGCGGTAAGATAGGGTACGAGCAGTACTTC.

Here the CDR3 reads CASSSGLVSYEQYF. CDR3 bases: TGCGCCAGCAGCTCGGGACTAGTCTCCTACGAGCAGTACTTC. V gene TRBV5-1 combines with J gene TRBJ2-7; TRBD2 aligns across 8 bases. Germline V gives CDR1 SGHRS, CDR2 YFSETQ. The V gene end was trimmed by 3 bases and the J gene end by 0 bases; junction bases not matched to a gene: 2. CDR3 size: 14 residues.

This CDR3 is CASSEAGDSWNTEAFF. Here the CDR3 DNA reads TGTGCCAGCAGTGAAGCGGGTGATAGTTGGAACACTGAAGCTTTCTTT. The chain joins TRBV2 to TRBJ1-1; D unresolved. Germline assignment: CDR1 SNHLY and CDR2 FYNNEI. This CDR3 contains 16 residues. V lost 0 bases and J lost 1, with 12 bases in between.

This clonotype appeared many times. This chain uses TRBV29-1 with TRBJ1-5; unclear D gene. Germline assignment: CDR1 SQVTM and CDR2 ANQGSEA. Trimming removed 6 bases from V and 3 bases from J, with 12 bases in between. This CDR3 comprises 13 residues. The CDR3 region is CSVLDGDNQPQHF. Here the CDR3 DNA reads TGCAGCGTGTTGGACGGAGACAATCAGCCCCAGCATTTT.

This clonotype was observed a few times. The CDR3 spells CASSLAGGISGELFF. The CDR3 nucleotides are TGTGCCAGCAGCTTAGCAGGGGGCATTTCCGGGGAGCTGTTTTTT. V and J are TRBV7-6 and TRBJ2-2, with TRBD1 identical over 7 bases. Germline V gives CDR1 SGHVS, CDR2 FNYEAQ. After removal of 0 bases from V and 6 bases from J, the junction contained 4 bases not matched to a gene. This CDR3 spans 15 amino acids. Together with reference TRBV7-6 and TRBJ2-2, the CDR3 gives the full variable domain: GAGVSQSPRYKVTKRGQDVALRCDPISGHVSLYWYRQALGQGPEFLTYFNYEAQQDKSGLPNDRFSAERPEGSISTLTIQRTEQRDSAMYRCASSLAGGISGELFFGEGSRLTVL.

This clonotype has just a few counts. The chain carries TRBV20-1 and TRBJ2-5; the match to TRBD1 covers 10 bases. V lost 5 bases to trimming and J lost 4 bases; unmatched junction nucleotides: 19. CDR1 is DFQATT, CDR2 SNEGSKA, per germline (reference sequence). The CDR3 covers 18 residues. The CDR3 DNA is TGCAGTGCTTCCACCTATCCGGAAAAGACAGGGGGCCGAGAGACCCAGTACTTC. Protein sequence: CSASTYPEKTGGRETQYF.

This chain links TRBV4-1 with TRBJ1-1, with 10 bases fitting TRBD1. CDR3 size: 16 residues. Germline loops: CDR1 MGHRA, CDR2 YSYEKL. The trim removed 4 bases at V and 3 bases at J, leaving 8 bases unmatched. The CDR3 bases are TGCGCCAGCAGCCCTAGACAGGGGGCGCAGGACACTGAAGCTTTCTTT. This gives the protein CASSPRQGAQDTEAFF.

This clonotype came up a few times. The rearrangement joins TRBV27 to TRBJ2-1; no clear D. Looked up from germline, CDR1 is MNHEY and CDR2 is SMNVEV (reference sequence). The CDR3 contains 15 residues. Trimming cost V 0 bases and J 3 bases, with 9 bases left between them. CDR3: CASSLSDGIYNEQFF. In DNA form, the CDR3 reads TGTGCCAGCAGTTTATCAGACGGAATCTACAATGAGCAGTTCTTC.

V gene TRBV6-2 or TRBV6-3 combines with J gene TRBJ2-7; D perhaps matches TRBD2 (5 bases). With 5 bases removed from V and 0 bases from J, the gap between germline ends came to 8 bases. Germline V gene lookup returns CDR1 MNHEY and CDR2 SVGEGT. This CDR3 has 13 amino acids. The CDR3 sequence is CASSRDNSYEQYF. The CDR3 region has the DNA TGTGCCAGCAGTCGGGATAACTCCTACGAGCAGTACTTC.

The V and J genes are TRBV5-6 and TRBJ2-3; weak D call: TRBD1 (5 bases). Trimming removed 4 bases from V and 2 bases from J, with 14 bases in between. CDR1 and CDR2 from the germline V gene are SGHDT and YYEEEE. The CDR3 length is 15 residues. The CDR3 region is CASSPLAGLTDTQYF. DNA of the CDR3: TGTGCCAGCAGCCCCCTGGCAGGGCTCACAGATACGCAGTATTTT.